These 14 T cell receptor beta chains came from one sample sequenced in a study of blood T cell repertoires in COVID-19. Assay: immunoSEQ multiplex PCR; the TCRdb copy retains only in-frame clones and omits some. The sample has hundreds of thousands of clones; approximately 85% are singletons. The sequenced sample consisted of peripheral blood. These receptors originate from a man aged 45-65 years with active or convalescent COVID-19.

The rearrangement links TRBV5-4 to TRBJ2-2; TRBD2 is a possible D gene (5 bases). Trimming left V 1 base short and J 7 bases short, with 11 bases between. Germline values: CDR1 SGHNT, CDR2 YYREEE (reference sequence). This CDR3 has 14 residues. The chain's CDR3 is CASSLIGIGGELFF. In DNA form, the CDR3 reads TGTGCCAGCAGCTTGATCGGGATCGGCGGGGAGCTGTTTTTT.

The chain has TRBV5-1 and TRBJ1-1; 8 nucleotides line up with TRBD1. Trimming took 4 bases from V and 2 from J; bases not matched to a gene: 7. The length of the CDR3 is 15 residues. Germline V gene sequence: CDR1 SGHRS, CDR2 YFSETQ. The CDR3 here is CASSAQGVRNTEAFF. The CDR3 coding sequence is TGCGCCAGCAGCGCACAGGGGGTGCGAAACACTGAAGCTTTCTTT.

The J gene is TRBJ2-7, the V gene TRBV18, with 7 nucleotides matching TRBD1. Germline V gene sequence: CDR1 KGHSH, CDR2 LQKENI. The junction had 4 bases not matched to a gene; V was cut back by 0 bases and J by 2 bases. This CDR3 spans 15 amino acids. CDR3 loop: CASSPPGQTTYEQYF. The CDR3 nucleotides are TGTGCCAGCTCACCACCGGGACAGACTACCTACGAGCAGTACTTC.

The gene calls are TRBV3-1 (or the pseudogene TRBV3-2) and TRBJ1-1; D is possibly TRBD1 (5 bases). The CDR3 consists of 14 residues. CDR1 LGHDT and CDR2 YNNKEL come from the germline V gene (reference sequence). Between the trimmed V and J ends, which lost 0 bases and 11 bases, there was a span of 16 bases. This CDR3 is CASSQDVAGLVAFF. As DNA, the CDR3 is TGTGCCAGCAGCCAAGATGTGGCAGGGCTCGTGGCTTTCTTT.

The CDR3 DNA is TGTGCCAGCAGCGGCGCCACTAGCGGGGGGGTCGTGGCAGATACGCAGTATTTT. Residues: CASSGATSGGVVADTQYF. This chain joins TRBV7-9 and TRBJ2-3, with 13 bases identical to TRBD2. The V and J ends lost 5 bases and 4 bases, in that order; junction bases with no gene match: 12. This CDR3 region has 18 residues. The germline gives CDR1 SEHNR, CDR2 FQNEAQ (reference sequence).

J is TRBJ2-2 and V is TRBV5-4, with D perhaps TRBD2 (5 bases). Between the trimmed V and J ends, which lost 2 bases and 6 bases, there was a span of 14 bases. The CDR3 spans 15 residues. Looked up from germline, CDR1 is SGHNT and CDR2 is YYREEE (reference sequence). CDR3 DNA: TGTGCCAGCAGCTTACCGGGATTGAGATCCGGGGAGCTGTTTTTT. It encodes CASSLPGLRSGELFF.

The chain employs TRBV5-1 and TRBJ2-3; 8 bases are a match to TRBD1. This CDR3 is 15 amino acids long. Germline assignment: CDR1 SGHRS and CDR2 YFSETQ. V was clipped by 5 bases and J by 0 bases; unmatched bases: 5. CDR3 coding DNA: TGCGCCAGCAGACTCACAGGGGGTAGCACAGATACGCAGTATTTT. It specifies CASRLTGGSTDTQYF.

This chain uses TRBV7-9 with TRBJ2-1; 8 nucleotides line up with TRBD2. Trimming at V came to 1 base and at J to 15 bases, leaving 20 bases not matched to a gene. CDR1 is SEHNR and CDR2 is FQNEAQ in the germline V gene (reference sequence). This CDR3 is built from 17 residues. The CDR3 reads CASSLVDGSGMRFKSFF. The DNA for the CDR3 is TGTGCCAGCAGCTTAGTAGACGGTAGCGGGATGCGGTTCAAGTCGTTCTTC.

The table lists this clone with a count of one. CDR3 protein: CAWSRDTVINEQYF. As DNA, the CDR3 is TGTGCCTGGAGCCGGGATACGGTAATCAACGAGCAGTACTTC. The genes are TRBV30 and TRBJ2-7; a weak D match, TRBD2 (5 bases). There are 14 residues in the CDR3. The V gene lost 3 bases and the J gene lost 5 bases, with 17 bases spanning the gap. Per the germline V gene, CDR1 is GTSNPN and CDR2 is SVGIG (reference sequence).

The chain recombines TRBV11-2 with TRBJ1-2; 7 bases align to TRBD1. Per germline, CDR1 SGHAT and CDR2 FQNNGV. V was pared by 5 bases and J by 4 bases, with 13 bases of the junction left unmatched. The CDR3 is 16 amino acids. The DNA for the CDR3 is TGTGCCAGCAGCCGCCGCACAGGGGCGCAGTCCTATGGCTACACCTTC. Amino acids: CASSRRTGAQSYGYTF.

V and J are TRBV5-1 and TRBJ2-3; D gene uncertain. The CDR3 consists of 14 residues. V dropped 5 bases and J dropped 0 bases, with 10 bases sitting between them. Germline loops: CDR1 SGHRS, CDR2 YFSETQ. The CDR3 region is CASRGPGSTDTQYF. The DNA for the CDR3 is TGCGCCAGCAGGGGCCCCGGCAGCACAGATACGCAGTATTTT.

Only one count was recorded for this clone. J is TRBJ1-1 and V is TRBV21-1. TRBV21-1 is assigned pseudogene status. The CDR3 has 11 residues. CDR3: CASSKLSEAFF. CDR3 coding DNA: TGTGCCAGCAGCAAACTCTCTGAAGCTTTCTTT.

The rearrangement links TRBV5-1 to TRBJ1-1, with 8 positions matching TRBD1. The CDR3 has 17 amino acids. Germline CDR1 and CDR2: SGHRS and YFSETQ. Trimming at V came to 3 bases and at J to 1 base, leaving 11 bases not matched to a gene. Here the CDR3 reads CASSSRPTGVGNTEAFF. For the CDR3, the DNA is TGCGCCAGCAGCTCGAGACCGACAGGGGTTGGGAACACTGAAGCTTTCTTT.

The CDR3 region is CASSYRPGGTDTQYF. The DNA for the CDR3 is TGTGCCAGCAGTTACCGACCCGGGGGCACAGATACGCAGTATTTT. The chain has TRBV6-2 or TRBV6-3 and TRBJ2-3; D is possibly TRBD2 (5 bases). Trimming took 2 bases from V and 1 from J, leaving 10 bases between them. Germline values: CDR1 MNHEY, CDR2 SVGEGT. The CDR3 sequence is 15 residues long.